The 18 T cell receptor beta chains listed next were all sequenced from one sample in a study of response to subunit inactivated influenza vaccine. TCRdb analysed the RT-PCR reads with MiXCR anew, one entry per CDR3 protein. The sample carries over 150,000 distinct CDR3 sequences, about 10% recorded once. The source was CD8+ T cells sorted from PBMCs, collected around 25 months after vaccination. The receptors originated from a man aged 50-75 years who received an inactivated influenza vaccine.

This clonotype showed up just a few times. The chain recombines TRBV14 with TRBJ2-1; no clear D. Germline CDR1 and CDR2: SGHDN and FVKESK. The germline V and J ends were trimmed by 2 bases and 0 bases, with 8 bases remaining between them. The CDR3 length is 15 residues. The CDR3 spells CASSQTYNSYNEQFF. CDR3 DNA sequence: TGTGCCAGCAGCCAAACTTACAACTCCTACAATGAGCAGTTCTTC.

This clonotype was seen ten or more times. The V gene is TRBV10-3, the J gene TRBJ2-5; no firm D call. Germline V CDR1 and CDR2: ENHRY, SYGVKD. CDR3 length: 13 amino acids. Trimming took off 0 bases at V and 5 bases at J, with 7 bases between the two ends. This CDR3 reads CAISESDGETQYF. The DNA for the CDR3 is TGTGCCATCAGTGAGTCGGATGGGGAGACCCAGTACTTC.

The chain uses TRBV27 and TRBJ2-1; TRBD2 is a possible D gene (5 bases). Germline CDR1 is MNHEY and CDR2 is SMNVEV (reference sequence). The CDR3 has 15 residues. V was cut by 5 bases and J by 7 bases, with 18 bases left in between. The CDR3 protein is CASSPGLDRRNEQFF. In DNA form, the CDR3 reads TGTGCCAGCAGTCCCGGACTTGATCGAAGGAATGAGCAGTTCTTC.

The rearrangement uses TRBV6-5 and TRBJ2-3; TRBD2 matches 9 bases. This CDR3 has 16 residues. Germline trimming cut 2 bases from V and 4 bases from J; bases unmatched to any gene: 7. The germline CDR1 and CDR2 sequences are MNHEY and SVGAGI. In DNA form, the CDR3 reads TGTGCCAGCAGTTACCGTTGGCGGGGGGGCCCAGATACGCAGTATTTT. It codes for CASSYRWRGGPDTQYF.

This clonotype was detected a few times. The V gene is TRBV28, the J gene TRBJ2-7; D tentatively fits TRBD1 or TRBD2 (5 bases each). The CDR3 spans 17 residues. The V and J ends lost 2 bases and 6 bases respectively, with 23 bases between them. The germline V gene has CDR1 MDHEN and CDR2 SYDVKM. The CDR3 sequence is CASSLEVGAGIFFEQYF. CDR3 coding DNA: TGTGCCAGCAGTTTAGAGGTCGGGGCAGGAATTTTTTTCGAGCAGTACTTC.

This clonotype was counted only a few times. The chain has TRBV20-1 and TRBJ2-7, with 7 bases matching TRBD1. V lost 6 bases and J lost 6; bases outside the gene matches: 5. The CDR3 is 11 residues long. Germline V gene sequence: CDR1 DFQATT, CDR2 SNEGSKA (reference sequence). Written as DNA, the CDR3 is TGCAGTGCGCAAAACAGGGGCGAGCAGTACTTC. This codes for CSAQNRGEQYF.

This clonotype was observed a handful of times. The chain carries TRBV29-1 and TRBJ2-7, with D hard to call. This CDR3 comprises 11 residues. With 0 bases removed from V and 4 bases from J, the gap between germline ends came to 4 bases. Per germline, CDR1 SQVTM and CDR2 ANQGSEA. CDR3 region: CSVEDYYEQYF. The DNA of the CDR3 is TGCAGCGTTGAAGATTATTACGAGCAGTACTTC.

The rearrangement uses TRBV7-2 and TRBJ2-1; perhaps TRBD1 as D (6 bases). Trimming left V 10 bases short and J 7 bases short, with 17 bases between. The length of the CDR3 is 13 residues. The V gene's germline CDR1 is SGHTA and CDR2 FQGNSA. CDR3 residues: CATEEGVGNEQFF. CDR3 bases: TGTGCCACCGAAGAGGGGGTAGGGAATGAGCAGTTCTTC.

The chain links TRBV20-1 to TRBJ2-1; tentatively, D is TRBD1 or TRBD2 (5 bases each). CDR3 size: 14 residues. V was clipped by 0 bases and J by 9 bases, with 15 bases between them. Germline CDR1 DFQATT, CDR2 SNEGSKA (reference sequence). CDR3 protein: CSARDGAGRREQFF. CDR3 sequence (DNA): TGCAGTGCTAGAGATGGGGCGGGTCGGCGTGAGCAGTTCTTC.

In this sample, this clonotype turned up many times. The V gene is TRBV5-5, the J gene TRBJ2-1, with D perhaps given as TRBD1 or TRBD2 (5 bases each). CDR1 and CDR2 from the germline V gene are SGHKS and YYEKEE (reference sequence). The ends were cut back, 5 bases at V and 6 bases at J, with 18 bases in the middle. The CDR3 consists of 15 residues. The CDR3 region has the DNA TGTGCCAGCAGGCCCGGGACGAGCCTCTCCAATGAGCAGTTCTTC. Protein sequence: CASRPGTSLSNEQFF.

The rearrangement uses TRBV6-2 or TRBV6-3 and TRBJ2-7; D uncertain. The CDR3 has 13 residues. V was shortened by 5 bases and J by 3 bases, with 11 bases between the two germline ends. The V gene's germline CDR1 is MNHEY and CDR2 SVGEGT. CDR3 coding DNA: TGTGCCAGCAGTACGGTGACCCTCTACGAGCAGTACTTC. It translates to CASSTVTLYEQYF.

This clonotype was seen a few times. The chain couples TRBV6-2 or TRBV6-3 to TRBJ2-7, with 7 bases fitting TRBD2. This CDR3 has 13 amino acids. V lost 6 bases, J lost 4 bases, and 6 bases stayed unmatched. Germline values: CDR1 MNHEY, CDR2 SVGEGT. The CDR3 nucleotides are TGTGCCAGCAGCGACCAGCGGGGTTACGAGCAGTACTTC. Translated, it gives CASSDQRGYEQYF.

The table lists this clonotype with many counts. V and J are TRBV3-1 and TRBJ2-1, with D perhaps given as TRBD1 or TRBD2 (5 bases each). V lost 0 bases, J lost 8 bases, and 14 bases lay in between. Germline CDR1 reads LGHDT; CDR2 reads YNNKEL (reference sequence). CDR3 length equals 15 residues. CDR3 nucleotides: TGTGCCAGCAGCCAAGATGATCTGGGGCGGGATGAGCAGTTCTTC. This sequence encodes CASSQDDLGRDEQFF.

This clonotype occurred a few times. The CDR3 region is CASSPALTTQVPQETQYF. CDR3 in DNA: TGCGCCAGCAGCCCCGCTCTTACAACTCAAGTACCTCAAGAGACCCAGTACTTC. The chain combines TRBV5-1 with TRBJ2-5; D is undetermined. Germline V gene lookup returns CDR1 SGHRS and CDR2 YFSETQ. CDR3 length equals 18 residues. Trimming took 4 bases from V and 2 from J, leaving 24 bases between them.

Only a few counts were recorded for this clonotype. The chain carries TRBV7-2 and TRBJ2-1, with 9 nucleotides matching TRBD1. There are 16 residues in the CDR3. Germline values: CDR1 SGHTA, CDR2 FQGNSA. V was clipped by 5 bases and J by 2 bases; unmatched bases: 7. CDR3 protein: CASSDWTGVPYNEQFF. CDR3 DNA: TGTGCCAGCAGCGACTGGACAGGGGTCCCCTACAATGAGCAGTTCTTC.

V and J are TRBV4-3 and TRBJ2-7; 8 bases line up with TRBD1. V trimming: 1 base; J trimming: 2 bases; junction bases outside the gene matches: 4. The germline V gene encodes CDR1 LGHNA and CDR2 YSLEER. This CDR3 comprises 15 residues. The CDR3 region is CASSQGTGQTYEQYF. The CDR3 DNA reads TGCGCCAGCAGCCAAGGGACAGGGCAAACCTACGAGCAGTACTTC.

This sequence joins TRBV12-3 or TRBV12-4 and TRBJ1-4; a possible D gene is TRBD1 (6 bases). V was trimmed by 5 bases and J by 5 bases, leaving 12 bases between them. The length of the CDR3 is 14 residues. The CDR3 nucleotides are TGTGCCAGCAGTCCGGGACACCCCAATGAAAAACTGTTTTTT. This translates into CASSPGHPNEKLFF.

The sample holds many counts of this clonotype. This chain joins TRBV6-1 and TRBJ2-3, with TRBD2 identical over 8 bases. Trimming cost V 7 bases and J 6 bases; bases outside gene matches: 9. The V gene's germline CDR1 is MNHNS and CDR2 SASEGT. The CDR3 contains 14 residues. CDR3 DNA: TGTGCCAGCACAGAATGGGGACTAGAGGATACGCAGTATTTT. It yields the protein CASTEWGLEDTQYF.